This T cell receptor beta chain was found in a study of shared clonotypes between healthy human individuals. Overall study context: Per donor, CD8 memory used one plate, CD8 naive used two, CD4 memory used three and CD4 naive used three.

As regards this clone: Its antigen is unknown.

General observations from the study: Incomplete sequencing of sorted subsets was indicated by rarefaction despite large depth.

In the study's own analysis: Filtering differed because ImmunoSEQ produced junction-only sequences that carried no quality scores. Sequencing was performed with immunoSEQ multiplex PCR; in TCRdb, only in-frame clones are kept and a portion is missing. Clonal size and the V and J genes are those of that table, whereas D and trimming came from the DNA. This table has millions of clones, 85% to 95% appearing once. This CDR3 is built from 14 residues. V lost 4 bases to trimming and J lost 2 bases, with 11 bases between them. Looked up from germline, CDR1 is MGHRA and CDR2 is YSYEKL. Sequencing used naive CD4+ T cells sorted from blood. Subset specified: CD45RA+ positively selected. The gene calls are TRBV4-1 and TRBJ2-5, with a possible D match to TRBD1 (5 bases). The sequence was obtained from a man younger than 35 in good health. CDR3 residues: CASSLGRQQETQYF. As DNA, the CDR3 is TGCGCCAGCAGCCTTGGCAGACAGCAAGAGACCCAGTACTTC.